Reported below is one T cell receptor (beta chain). Method: immunoSEQ multiplex PCR; TCRdb's copy keeps in-frame clones and lacks some. In the table there are about 33,000 clones, just over 85% of which are singletons. This specimen comes from a study of blood T cell repertoires in COVID-19. Study overall: COVID-19 samples collected from the United States, Italy and Spain covered acute and convalescent phases.

This CDR3 is built from 15 residues. The germline V gene encodes CDR1 KGHDR and CDR2 SFDVKD. V lost 6 bases and J 6 bases, leaving 17 bases between the germline ends. This clonotype was obtained from a human donor in a cohort sampled during active COVID-19. V and J are TRBV24-1 and TRBJ2-1; D call uncertain. Sequencing used peripheral blood. DNA for the CDR3: TGTGCCACCAGTACGCCCGTGAGCGCCAGCAATGAGCAGTTCTTC. It yields the protein CATSTPVSASNEQFF.